The 2 T cell receptor beta chains in this list originate from one sample, sequenced in a study of post-analysis software for immune sequencing data. Study outcomes and limitations: Roughly five TRBV segments appeared more often in patients than in controls, and TRBV5-6, TRBV5-1 and TRBV20-1 were among these.

No antigens are known for them. TCR beta libraries were prepared from cDNA with unique molecular identifiers. TCRdb reanalysed the PCR reads using MiXCR and keeps one entry per CDR3 protein. The table lists about 540,000 distinct CDR3 sequences, roughly 34% of them singletons. Sequencing was carried out using blood. The receptors were sampled from a girl aged 2 to 17 with multiple sclerosis.

This chain joins TRBV27 and TRBJ2-1; tentatively, D is TRBD1 (5 bases). Between the trimmed V and J ends, which lost 6 bases and 9 bases, there was a span of 27 bases. There are 17 residues in the CDR3. Germline CDR1 and CDR2: MNHEY and SMNVEV (reference sequence). CDR3 region: CASSQTLDSIGPIEQFF. The DNA of the CDR3 is TGTGCCAGCAGCCAAACCCTCGACAGTATAGGTCCCATTGAGCAGTTCTTC.

The chain recombines TRBV5-1 with TRBJ2-5; D is ambiguous. This CDR3 region has 15 residues. Germline assignment: CDR1 SGHRS and CDR2 YFSETQ. V was cut by 3 bases and J by 1 base, with 13 bases left in between. CDR3 loop: CASSSSVARQETQYF. CDR3 nucleotide sequence: TGCGCCAGCAGCTCCAGCGTGGCACGCCAAGAGACCCAGTACTTC.